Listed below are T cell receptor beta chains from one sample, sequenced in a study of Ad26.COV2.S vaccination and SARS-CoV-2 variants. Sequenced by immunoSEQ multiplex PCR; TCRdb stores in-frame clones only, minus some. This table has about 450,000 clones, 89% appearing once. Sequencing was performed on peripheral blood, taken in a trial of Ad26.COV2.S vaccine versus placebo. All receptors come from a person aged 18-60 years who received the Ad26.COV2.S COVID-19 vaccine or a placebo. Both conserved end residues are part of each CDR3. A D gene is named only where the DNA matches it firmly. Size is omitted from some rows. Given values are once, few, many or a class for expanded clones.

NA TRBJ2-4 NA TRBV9 CASSVTMDGIQYF TGTGCCAGCAGCGTAACTATGGACGGCATTCAGTACTTC
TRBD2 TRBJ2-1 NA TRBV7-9 CASSASWGLAGNNEQFF TGTGCCAGCAGCGCCTCCTGGGGGCTAGCGGGGAACAATGAGCAGTTCTTC
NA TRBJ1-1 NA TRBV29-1 CSVAPGLWNTEAFF TGCAGCGTTGCGCCGGGACTTTGGAACACTGAAGCTTTCTTT
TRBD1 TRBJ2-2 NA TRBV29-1 CSGRTGNTGELFF TGCAGCGGGAGGACAGGGAACACCGGGGAGCTGTTTTTT
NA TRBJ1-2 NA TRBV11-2 CASSPLWNYGYTF TGTGCCAGCAGCCCCCTTTGGAACTATGGCTACACCTTC
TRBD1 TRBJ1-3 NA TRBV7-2 CASSLVGQGNTIYF TGTGCCAGCAGCTTGGTGGGACAGGGAAACACCATATATTTT
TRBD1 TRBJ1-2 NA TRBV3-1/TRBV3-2 CASNSGQGYGYTF TGTGCCAGCAATTCGGGACAGGGCTATGGCTACACCTTC
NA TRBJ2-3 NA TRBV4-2 CASSLLPVGTDTQYF TGTGCCAGCAGCCTCCTCCCCGTGGGCACAGATACGCAGTATTTT
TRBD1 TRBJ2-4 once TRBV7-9 CASSLEDRGLRAKNIQYF TGTGCCAGCAGCTTAGAGGACAGGGGATTAAGAGCCAAAAACATTCAGTACTTC
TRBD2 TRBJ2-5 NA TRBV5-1 CASRRAGDFGAETQYF TGCGCCAGCAGGAGAGCGGGGGACTTCGGGGCAGAGACCCAGTACTTC
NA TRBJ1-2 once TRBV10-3 CAISAIGPGGGYTF TGTGCCATCAGCGCGATTGGACCGGGGGGCGGCTACACCTTC
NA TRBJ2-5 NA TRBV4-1 CASSQGRGLAGETQYF TGCGCCAGCAGCCAAGGGAGGGGGCTAGCGGGAGAGACCCAGTACTTC
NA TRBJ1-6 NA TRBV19 CASSIRGQEYNSPLHF TGTGCCAGTAGTATCCGAGGGCAAGAGTATAATTCACCCCTCCACTTT
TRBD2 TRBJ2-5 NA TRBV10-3 CAISESGGKETQYF TGTGCCATCAGTGAGTCGGGGGGGAAAGAGACCCAGTACTTC
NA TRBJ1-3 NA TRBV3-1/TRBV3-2 CASSQGTRSGNTIYF TGTGCCAGCAGCCAGGGGACCCGCTCTGGAAACACCATATATTTT
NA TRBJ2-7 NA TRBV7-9 CASSPEEPPRFF TGTGCCAGCAGCCCCGAGGAGCCCCCCAGGTTCTTC
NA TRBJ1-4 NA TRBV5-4 CASSDGTTNEKLFF TGTGCCAGCAGCGACGGCACAACTAATGAAAAACTGTTTTTT
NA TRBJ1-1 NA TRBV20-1 CSASPKLNTEAFF TGCAGTGCTAGTCCTAAGTTGAACACTGAAGCTTTCTTT
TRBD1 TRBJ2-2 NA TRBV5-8 CASSTGTGYTGELFF TGTGCCAGCAGTACCGGGACAGGGTACACCGGGGAGCTGTTTTTT
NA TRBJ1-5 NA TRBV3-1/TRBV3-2 CASSPKRRGSGQPQHF TGTGCCAGCAGCCCAAAGAGGAGGGGGTCAGGCCAGCCCCAGCATTTT
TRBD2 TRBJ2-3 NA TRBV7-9 CASTGLADEDTQYF TGTGCCAGCACAGGACTAGCAGACGAGGATACGCAGTATTTT
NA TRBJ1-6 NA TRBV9 CASSPDSLNSPLHF TGTGCCAGCAGCCCCGACAGTTTGAATTCACCCCTCCACTTT
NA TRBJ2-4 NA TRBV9 CATRLSQNIQYF TGTGCCACTCGCCTGTCCCAAAACATTCAGTACTTC
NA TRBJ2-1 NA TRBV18 CASSPEYEQFF TGTGCCAGCTCACCAGAATATGAGCAGTTCTTC
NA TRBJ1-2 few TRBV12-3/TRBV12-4 CASSLRGGYTF TGTGCCAGCAGTTTAAGGGGAGGCTACACCTTC
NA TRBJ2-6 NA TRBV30 CAWSRGAGGANVLTF TGTGCCTGGAGTAGGGGGGCTGGTGGGGCCAACGTCCTGACTTTC
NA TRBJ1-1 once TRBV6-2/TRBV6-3 CASSYSRGTEAFF TGTGCCAGCAGTTACTCGAGGGGCACTGAAGCTTTCTTT
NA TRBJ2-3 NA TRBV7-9 CASSFMGTDTQYF TGTGCCAGCAGCTTCATGGGAACAGATACGCAGTATTTT
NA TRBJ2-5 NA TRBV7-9 CASSLVVQKETQYF TGTGCCAGCAGCTTAGTAGTCCAAAAGGAGACCCAGTACTTC
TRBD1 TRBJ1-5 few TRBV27 CASSLGTGLNQPQHF TGTGCCAGCAGTTTGGGGACAGGGCTCAATCAGCCCCAGCATTTT
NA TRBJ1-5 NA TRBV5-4 CASSLDASGNQPQHF TGTGCCAGCAGCTTGGATGCGAGCGGTAATCAGCCCCAGCATTTT
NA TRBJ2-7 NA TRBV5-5 CASSSSDFFYEQYF TGTGCCAGCAGCTCCTCGGATTTCTTCTACGAGCAGTACTTC
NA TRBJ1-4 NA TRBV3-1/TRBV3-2 CASSPEVGGAATNEKLFF TGTGCCAGCAGCCCTGAAGTTGGGGGCGCAGCAACTAATGAAAAACTGTTTTTT
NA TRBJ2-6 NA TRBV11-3 CASSPIYSGANVLTF TGTGCCAGCAGCCCAATTTACTCTGGGGCCAACGTCCTGACTTTC
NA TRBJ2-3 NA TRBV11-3 CASSPGAGHPGRTDTQYF TGTGCCAGCAGCCCAGGAGCTGGACACCCTGGCCGGACAGATACGCAGTATTTT
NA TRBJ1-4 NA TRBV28 CASSTDSYQKLFF TGTGCCAGCAGCACCGACAGCTATCAAAAACTGTTTTTT
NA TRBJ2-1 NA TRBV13 CASSFGSFPNEQFF TGTGCCAGCAGCTTTGGTAGTTTTCCCAATGAGCAGTTCTTC
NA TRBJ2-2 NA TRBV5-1 CASSLRSGTANTGELFF TGCGCCAGCAGCTTGCGGTCCGGGACTGCGAACACCGGGGAGCTGTTTTTT
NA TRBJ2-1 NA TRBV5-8 CASSSLRAYNEQFF TGTGCCAGCAGCTCGCTCAGGGCCTACAATGAGCAGTTCTTC
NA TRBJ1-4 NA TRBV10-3 CAISEARTEKLFF TGTGCCATCAGTGAGGCCCGAACTGAAAAACTGTTTTTT
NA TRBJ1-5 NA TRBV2 CASSEQGSQPQHF TGTGCCAGCAGTGAACAGGGAAGCCAGCCCCAGCATTTT
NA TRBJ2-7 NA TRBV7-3 CASSLYGKYEQYF TGTGCCAGCAGCTTGTACGGGAAGTACGAGCAGTACTTC
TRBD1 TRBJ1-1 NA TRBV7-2 CASSFRQGAGSTEAFF TGTGCCAGCAGCTTTCGACAGGGGGCTGGAAGCACTGAAGCTTTCTTT
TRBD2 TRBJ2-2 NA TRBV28 CASSLPLSELAGGPHTGELFF TGTGCCAGCAGTTTACCCCTCTCCGAACTAGCGGGGGGGCCACACACCGGGGAGCTGTTTTTT
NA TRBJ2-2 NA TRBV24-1 CATSDSLGTPNTGELFF TGTGCCACCAGTGATTCTCTCGGGACACCTAACACCGGGGAGCTGTTTTTT
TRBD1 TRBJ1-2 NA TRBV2 CASTRDRGDYGYTF TGTGCCAGCACCCGGGACAGGGGGGATTATGGCTACACCTTC
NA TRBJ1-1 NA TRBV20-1 CSASRTRVSAEAFF TGCAGTGCTAGTCGGACCAGAGTTTCAGCTGAAGCTTTCTTT
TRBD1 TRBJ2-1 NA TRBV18 CASSLGQVPYNEQFF TGTGCCAGCTCACTAGGACAGGTCCCCTACAATGAGCAGTTCTTC
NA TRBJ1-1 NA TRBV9 CASSGSVFTEAFF TGTGCCAGCAGCGGGAGCGTATTCACTGAAGCTTTCTTT
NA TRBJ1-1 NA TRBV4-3 CASSQDLGRENTEAFF TGCGCCAGCAGCCAAGATTTAGGCAGAGAGAACACTGAAGCTTTCTTT
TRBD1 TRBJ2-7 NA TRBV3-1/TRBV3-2 CASSFGTGAYEQYF TGTGCCAGCAGCTTTGGGACAGGAGCCTACGAGCAGTACTTC
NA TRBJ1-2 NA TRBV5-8 CASSLPGPNYGYTF TGTGCCAGCAGCTTGCCGGGTCCTAACTATGGCTACACCTTC
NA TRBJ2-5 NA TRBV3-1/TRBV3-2 CASSLFRSRWRGETQYF TGTGCCAGCAGCCTCTTTCGAAGTAGGTGGAGAGGAGAGACCCAGTACTTC
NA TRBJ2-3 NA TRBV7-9 CASGYRDDLSDTQYF TGTGCCAGTGGATACAGGGATGATTTATCAGATACGCAGTATTTT
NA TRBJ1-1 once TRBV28 CASSFSPAGVNTEAFF TGTGCCAGCAGTTTTTCCCCAGCAGGAGTAAACACTGAAGCTTTCTTT
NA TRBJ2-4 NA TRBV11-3 CASSSPPWAGWNIQYF TGTGCCAGCAGCTCCCCCCCATGGGCAGGATGGAACATTCAGTACTTC
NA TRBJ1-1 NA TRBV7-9 CASSLRGANPFPGNTEAFF TGTGCCAGCAGTCTCAGGGGCGCGAACCCGTTCCCTGGGAACACTGAAGCTTTCTTT
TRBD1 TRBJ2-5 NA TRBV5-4 CASSPDRGIETQYF TGTGCCAGCAGCCCGGACAGGGGAATTGAGACCCAGTACTTC
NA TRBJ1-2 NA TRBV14 CASSQLSPVTPYGYTF TGTGCCAGCAGCCAATTATCCCCTGTTACCCCCTATGGCTACACCTTC